This TCR beta chain emerged from a study of neoadjuvant anti-PD-1 for oral cavity cancer. About the study: Most patients had three to four biweekly doses of 3 mg/kg nivolumab before resection. Non-progressing patients received a fourth nivolumab dose near day 43, then surgery on days 50-56.

Germline V gives CDR1 LNHNV, CDR2 YYDKDF (reference sequence). The ends lost 3 bases at V and 4 bases at J; junction bases unmatched: 5. CDR3 length equals 16 residues. Sample time point: after neoadjuvant nivolumab, at surgical resection. Blood cells were analyzed directly, without culture or expansion. Six replicates per PBMC sample, mostly from 480 ng of genomic DNA. The method was immunoSEQ multiplex PCR; TCRdb's version includes in-frame clones alone and lacks a portion of them. The sample lists some 14,000 clones; 75% were seen once. The sequenced sample was PBMCs, obtained after nivolumab (anti-PD-1) treatment. This TCR came from a person between 35 and 79 years old with oral cavity squamous cell carcinoma. The chain links TRBV15 to TRBJ2-2; TRBD1 matches 10 bases. The CDR3 spells CATSSGTGVGTGELFF. The DNA for the CDR3 is TGTGCCACCAGCAGTGGGACAGGGGTAGGCACCGGGGAGCTGTTTTTT.